This T cell receptor beta chain stems from a study of shared clonotypes between healthy human individuals. Overall study: Each donor's CD8 memory used one plate, CD8 naive two, each CD4 subset three.

Details on this clone: Its target is unknown.

CD45RO-negative, CCR7-selected cells formed the naive CD8 fraction, which excluded terminally differentiated effector memory CD45RA+ cells. The CDR3 is 16 amino acids. The germline CDR1 and CDR2 sequences are SEHNR and FQNEAQ (reference sequence). V gave up 1 base and J gave up 4 bases; unmatched junction bases: 6. Generated by immunoSEQ multiplex PCR, the TCRdb table keeps only in-frame clones and is missing some. The sample holds about 2.1 million clones, 93% seen once. Points from the study as a whole: Represented diversity, genetic and exposure-history alike, was limited by few donors. Non-shared clonotypes were found to have lower generation probabilities than the clonotypes that were shared by all four of the sorted-subset donors.

The receptor comes from a man younger than 35 in good health. Some clones in this sample may be carry-over from other donors' samples. The sequenced material came from naive CD8+ T cells from PBMCs. The chain couples TRBV7-9 to TRBJ1-5; 8 bases are a match to TRBD1. The CDR3 protein is CASSLGGQGINQPQHF. CDR3 bases: TGTGCCAGCAGCTTAGGCGGACAGGGCATAAATCAGCCCCAGCATTTT.